The 28 T cell receptor beta chains reported below all come from one sample, sequenced in a study of T-cell reconstitution after alpha-beta-depleted transplantation in children. TCRbeta library construction was performed incorporating unique molecular identifiers. Each CDR3 protein gets one entry after TCRdb re-called the PCR reads with MiXCR. There are about 610,000 distinct CDR3 sequences in the sample; roughly a tenth occur only once, and around 4% lies in the top ten. The material was PBMCs from the stem cell graft donor, obtained from the stem cell graft. The origin of the receptors is a human donor who donated a stem cell graft to a child with acute myeloid leukemia.

This clonotype showed up just a few times. The chain joins TRBV12-3 or TRBV12-4 to TRBJ2-7, with D maybe TRBD2 (6 bases). The CDR3 is 15 residues long. V lost 8 bases to trimming and J lost 3 bases, with 20 bases between them. The CDR3 nucleotides read TGTGCCAGCGCAGTTGGGGGGATGGCGGGCTACGAGCAGTACTTC. This sequence encodes CASAVGGMAGYEQYF.

The chain combines TRBV20-1 with TRBJ2-7; D perhaps matches TRBD2 (5 bases). V was trimmed by 4 bases and J by 1 base, leaving 11 bases between them. The CDR3 loop spans 13 amino acids. CDR1 and CDR2 (germline): DFQATT, SNEGSKA (reference sequence). CDR3 nucleotide sequence: TGCAGTGCTAAGAAGAGCGGTTCCTACGAGCAGTACTTC. Protein: CSAKKSGSYEQYF.

This clonotype was found many times. The chain carries TRBV5-1 and TRBJ2-5, with D hard to call. The germline gives CDR1 SGHRS, CDR2 YFSETQ. CDR3 length equals 11 residues. V lost 3 bases to trimming and J lost 7 bases, with 7 bases between them. In DNA form, the CDR3 reads TGCGCCAGCAGCTCTTCAGGGACCCAGTACTTC. Translated: CASSSSGTQYF.

The sample holds a few counts of this clonotype. As DNA, the CDR3 is TGCAGCGTCCTACTTCCGGAGCAGTTCTTC. Its translation: CSVLLPEQFF. V and J are TRBV29-1 and TRBJ2-1; D gene ambiguous. V lost 6 bases to trimming and J lost 10 bases, with 10 bases between them. Germline V lookup: CDR1 SQVTM, CDR2 ANQGSEA. The CDR3 sequence is 10 residues long.

The genes are TRBV20-1 and TRBJ1-6; maybe TRBD1 (6 bases). V lost 0 bases and J lost 8, with 14 bases in between. CDR1 is DFQATT and CDR2 is SNEGSKA in the germline V gene (reference sequence). The length of the CDR3 is 15 residues. The chain's CDR3 is CSARDRTAGYSPLHF. CDR3 DNA sequence: TGCAGTGCTAGAGACCGGACAGCCGGGTATTCACCCCTCCACTTT.

This clonotype was counted ten times or more. This chain joins TRBV20-1 and TRBJ2-7, with a possible D match to TRBD2 (6 bases). The V gene lost 3 bases and the J gene lost 9 bases, with 15 bases spanning the gap. Germline V gives CDR1 DFQATT, CDR2 SNEGSKA (reference sequence). The CDR3 consists of 12 residues. The CDR3 reads CSARLTSQGQYF. CDR3 nucleotide sequence: TGCAGTGCTAGGCTGACTAGTCAGGGGCAGTACTTC.

This clonotype was found many times. V usage is TRBV7-2 and J usage is TRBJ1-5; no clear D gene. V gave up 5 bases and J gave up 9 bases, with 8 bases separating them. Germline loops: CDR1 SGHTA, CDR2 FQGNSA. The CDR3 extends over 11 amino acids. The CDR3 region has the DNA TGTGCCAGCAGCCAACGAGGGCCCCAGCATTTT. Its translation is CASSQRGPQHF.

Only a few counts were recorded for this clonotype. This sequence joins TRBV27 and TRBJ2-4; 9 bases fit TRBD1. The CDR3 is 14 residues long. The germline CDR1 and CDR2 sequences are MNHEY and SMNVEV (reference sequence). The V segment lost 5 bases and the J segment 7 bases; nucleotides outside the gene matches: 6. Here the CDR3 DNA reads TGTGCCAGCAGTCCATGGGACAGGGATAACATTCAGTACTTC. Translated: CASSPWDRDNIQYF.

The chain has TRBV20-1 and TRBJ2-1; D gene unclear. The CDR3 consists of 15 residues. Germline CDR1 reads DFQATT; CDR2 reads SNEGSKA (reference sequence). V lost 2 bases to trimming and J lost 4 bases, with 15 bases between them. Written as DNA, the CDR3 is TGCAGTGCTAGACCCCCTGGAATCCGGTACAATGAGCAGTTCTTC. This codes for CSARPPGIRYNEQFF.

This clonotype was counted ten times or more. The gene calls are TRBV29-1 and TRBJ2-1, with TRBD2 matching over 14 bases. The J segment lost 4 bases and the V segment lost 6 bases, leaving 2 bases of the junction unmatched. CDR1 and CDR2 from the germline V gene are SQVTM and ANQGSEA. This CDR3 is built from 14 residues. This CDR3 reads CSVGTSGSYNEQFF. CDR3 bases: TGCAGCGTGGGGACTAGCGGGAGTTACAATGAGCAGTTCTTC.

This clonotype was detected a few times. The chain recombines TRBV2 with TRBJ2-5, with 7 bases that match TRBD2. Per the germline V gene, CDR1 is SNHLY and CDR2 is FYNNEI. This CDR3 contains 17 residues. With V trimmed by 5 bases and J by 1 base, 13 bases remained unmatched. The CDR3 sequence is CASSRDEGPGGQETQYF. CDR3 bases: TGTGCCAGCAGTCGTGATGAGGGGCCGGGGGGCCAAGAGACCCAGTACTTC.

A few counts support this clonotype. This chain joins TRBV27 and TRBJ2-7, with D perhaps matching TRBD1 (6 bases). Germline assignment: CDR1 MNHEY and CDR2 SMNVEV (reference sequence). The V and J ends lost 6 bases and 4 bases respectively, with 13 bases between them. The CDR3 consists of 13 residues. CDR3 amino acids: CASRGAPPYEQYF. For the CDR3, the DNA is TGTGCCAGCAGGGGGGCACCTCCGTACGAGCAGTACTTC.

J is TRBJ1-2 and V is TRBV29-1; D ambiguous. Germline values: CDR1 SQVTM, CDR2 ANQGSEA. The CDR3 is 12 amino acids. With 6 bases removed from V and 7 bases from J, the gap between germline ends came to 15 bases. The DNA of the CDR3 is TGCAGCGTAGCGCGGAGCTCCAGTGGCTACACCTTC. This codes for CSVARSSSGYTF.

This clonotype has a count of ten or more. The chain is built from TRBV29-1 and TRBJ2-7; tentatively, D is TRBD1 or TRBD2 (6 bases each). The CDR3 spans 13 residues. CDR1 and CDR2 from the germline V gene are SQVTM and ANQGSEA. Trimming shortened V by 7 bases and J by 6 bases, and 19 bases separated the two germline ends. CDR3 in amino acids: CSARRGGPGEQYF. In DNA, the CDR3 is TGCAGCGCACGGCGTGGGGGGCCTGGCGAGCAGTACTTC.

This clonotype was counted only a few times. This chain links TRBV15 with TRBJ2-1; TRBD2 aligns across 7 bases. V was clipped by 0 bases and J by 8 bases; unmatched bases: 10. Germline V gene lookup returns CDR1 LNHNV and CDR2 YYDKDF (reference sequence). The length of the CDR3 is 16 residues. The CDR3 sequence is CATSRDSGLGLDEQFF. The CDR3 DNA reads TGTGCCACCAGCAGAGATTCCGGACTAGGGCTGGATGAGCAGTTCTTC. The full variable domain, rest sourced from reference TRBV15 and TRBJ2-1, is DAMVIQNPRYQVTQFGKPVTLSCSQTLNHNVMYWYQQKSSQAPKLLFHYYDKDFNNEADTPDNFQSRRPNTSFCFLDIRSPGLGDTAMYLCATSRDSGLGLDEQFFGPGTRLTVL.

The chain couples TRBV5-1 to TRBJ2-2, with a tentative D call TRBD2 (5 bases). CDR1 and CDR2 from the germline V gene are SGHRS and YFSETQ. Trimming removed 0 bases at V and 1 base at J, with 10 bases between. CDR3 length equals 16 residues. CDR3 nucleotide sequence: TGCGCCAGCAGCTTGGGAAGTGGGAGGAACACCGGGGAGCTGTTTTTT. It encodes CASSLGSGRNTGELFF. The whole variable domain, remainder taken from reference TRBV5-1 and TRBJ2-2, is KAGVTQTPRYLIKTRGQQVTLSCSPISGHRSVSWYQQTPGQGLQFLFEYFSETQRNKGNFPGRFSGRQFSNSRSEMNVSTLELGDSALYLCASSLGSGRNTGELFFGEGSRLTVL.

The V gene is TRBV20-1, the J gene TRBJ1-4; 7 nucleotides match TRBD1. The CDR3 sequence is 15 residues long. V dropped 2 bases and J dropped 5; count of bases not matched to a gene: 8. Per the germline V gene, CDR1 is DFQATT and CDR2 is SNEGSKA (reference sequence). CDR3 coding DNA: TGCAGTGCTAGACCAATGGGGACAGCGAATGAAAAACTGTTTTTT. This sequence encodes CSARPMGTANEKLFF.

The J gene is TRBJ1-5, the V gene TRBV28; unclear D gene. CDR1 and CDR2 (germline): MDHEN, SYDVKM. Between the trimmed V and J ends, which lost 4 bases and 5 bases, there was a span of 15 bases. This CDR3 contains 15 residues. CDR3 sequence (DNA): TGTGCCAGCAGTTCCTCTCTTGGTAGTGATCAGCCCCAGCATTTT. Protein: CASSSSLGSDQPQHF.

This clonotype has a handful of counts. The V call is TRBV14, the J call TRBJ2-3; 10 positions agree with TRBD1. The CDR3 is 16 residues long. Germline CDR1 reads SGHDN; CDR2 reads FVKESK. V was clipped by 1 base and J by 3 bases; unmatched bases: 4. CDR3 sequence reads: CASSQGDRGLTDTQYF. DNA of the CDR3: TGTGCCAGCAGCCAAGGCGACAGGGGGCTTACAGATACGCAGTATTTT. The entire variable domain, with the rest obtained from reference TRBV14 and TRBJ2-3, is as follows: EAGVTQFPSHSVIEKGQTVTLRCDPISGHDNLYWYRRVMGKEIKFLLHFVKESKQDESGMPNNRFLAERTGGTYSTLKVQPAELEDSGVYFCASSQGDRGLTDTQYFGPGTRLTVL.

This clonotype has at least ten counts. CDR3 sequence (DNA): TGTGCCAGCAGCGTGGGCGGTCTAGATGAGCAGTTCTTC. Amino acid sequence: CASSVGGLDEQFF. J is TRBJ2-1 and V is TRBV9, with no clear D. Germline V gene sequence: CDR1 SGDLS, CDR2 YYNGEE. V gave up 2 bases and J gave up 8 bases, with 11 bases separating them. The CDR3 is 13 amino acids.

The chain combines TRBV11-3 with TRBJ2-1; D is tentatively TRBD1 or TRBD2 (6 bases each). Looked up from germline, CDR1 is SGHNT and CDR2 is YENEEA. The CDR3 runs to 13 residues. Trimming left V 5 bases short and J 12 bases short, with 17 bases between. Here the CDR3 DNA reads TGTGCCAGCAGCCGAATCTCCGGGGGCACGCAGTTCTTC. Protein sequence: CASSRISGGTQFF.

The genes are TRBV5-1 and TRBJ1-1; TRBD1 aligns across 11 bases. The length of the CDR3 is 14 residues. The germline CDR1 and CDR2 sequences are SGHRS and YFSETQ. V was pared by 0 bases and J by 6 bases, with 1 base of the junction left unmatched. CDR3: CASSLAGQGAEAFF. DNA of the CDR3: TGCGCCAGCAGCTTGGCGGGACAGGGGGCTGAAGCTTTCTTT.

This clonotype was counted only a few times. V and J are TRBV6-2 or TRBV6-3 and TRBJ2-3, with D possibly being TRBD1 or TRBD2 (6 bases each). This CDR3 comprises 13 residues. Looked up from germline, CDR1 is MNHEY and CDR2 is SVGEGT. Trimming left V 0 bases short and J 9 bases short, with 10 bases between. The CDR3 DNA follows: TGTGCCAGCAGTTACTCGAAAGGGGGGACGCAGTATTTT. Its protein product is CASSYSKGGTQYF.

This clonotype was detected many times. The rearrangement uses TRBV4-3 and TRBJ2-3, with TRBD2 matching over 7 bases. Germline V gene sequence: CDR1 LGHNA, CDR2 YSLEER. The CDR3 extends over 17 amino acids. Trimming cost V 2 bases and J 3 bases; bases outside gene matches: 11. This CDR3 is CASSQRNGAGVTDTQYF. The DNA of the CDR3 is TGCGCCAGCAGCCAACGCAACGGGGCGGGAGTGACAGATACGCAGTATTTT.

This clonotype occurred a few times. This chain joins TRBV7-2 and TRBJ2-5, with D possibly matching TRBD2 (5 bases). The CDR3 is 16 residues long. V was trimmed by 5 bases and J by 2 bases, leaving 18 bases between them. Germline V gene lookup returns CDR1 SGHTA and CDR2 FQGNSA. CDR3 sequence: CASSHQPRDLQETQYF. CDR3 bases: TGTGCCAGCAGCCACCAACCCCGGGATTTACAAGAGACCCAGTACTTC.

In its sample, this clonotype was seen a few times. This sequence joins TRBV4-2 and TRBJ1-4; no clear D gene. The CDR3 has 15 residues. Germline CDR1 LGHNA, CDR2 YNFKEQ. The germline V and J ends were trimmed by 0 bases and 8 bases, with 13 bases remaining between them. As DNA, the CDR3 is TGTGCCAGCAGCCAAGATGCCGGGAGCCGGGAAAAACTGTTTTTT. It codes for CASSQDAGSREKLFF.

This clonotype was counted at least ten times. This chain uses TRBV20-1 with TRBJ2-3; 14 bases align to TRBD2. Germline V gene sequence: CDR1 DFQATT, CDR2 SNEGSKA (reference sequence). Trimming at V came to 6 bases and at J to 1 base, leaving 6 bases not matched to a gene. This CDR3 spans 16 amino acids. The CDR3 bases are TGCAGTGCGACCGGACTAGCGGGAGGCCGCACAGATACGCAGTATTTT. Protein: CSATGLAGGRTDTQYF.

This clonotype was counted only a few times. The rearrangement uses TRBV20-1 and TRBJ1-2; D not certain. The V end lost 1 base, the J end lost 5 bases, and 11 bases lay between the germline ends. CDR1 is DFQATT and CDR2 is SNEGSKA in the germline V gene (reference sequence). The CDR3 runs 13 residues. DNA for the CDR3: TGCAGTGCTAGAGGTCCCGGTGTTTATGGCTACACCTTC. Residues: CSARGPGVYGYTF.